Below are 21 T cell receptor beta chains sequenced from a single sample in a study of blood T cells in healthy people across ages. Through a sample-barcoded 5' primer and a J-beta primer mix, a second PCR was run for roughly 7 to 12 cycles. TCRdb itself ran the 5' RACE reads through MiXCR, one entry per CDR3 protein. The sample has about 1.5 million distinct CDR3 sequences, around 40% seen once. The specimen was blood. The receptors stem from a woman aged 18-29 years in good health.

The V call is TRBV10-3, the J call TRBJ1-1; 8 bases are shared with TRBD1. The germline V gene has CDR1 ENHRY and CDR2 SYGVKD. The CDR3 contains 13 residues. The V segment lost 4 bases and the J segment 8 bases; nucleotides outside the gene matches: 6. In DNA form, the CDR3 reads TGTGCCATCAGTGGCCAGGGGGCCGAAGAAGCTTTCTTT. Translation: CAISGQGAEEAFF.

The chain couples TRBV12-5 to TRBJ2-2; D may be TRBD2 (6 bases). The germline V gene encodes CDR1 LGHNT and CDR2 FRNRAP. Trimming removed 4 bases from V and 0 bases from J, with 15 bases in between. The CDR3 contains 17 residues. The CDR3: CASGSIIGRSNTGELFF. For the CDR3, the DNA is TGTGCTAGTGGTTCAATCATAGGGAGGTCGAACACCGGGGAGCTGTTTTTT.

The J gene is TRBJ2-1, the V gene TRBV28; possibly TRBD1 for D (6 bases). The V and J ends lost 4 bases and 2 bases respectively, with 12 bases between them. From germline, CDR1 is MDHEN and CDR2 SYDVKM. The CDR3 spans 15 residues. CDR3 region: CASSSRTAPYNEQFF. CDR3 bases: TGTGCCAGCAGTTCTCGGACAGCACCCTACAATGAGCAGTTCTTC.

This clonotype was seen repeatedly, ten times or more. The J gene is TRBJ2-7, the V gene TRBV10-3, with 12 bases lining up with TRBD1. The V and J ends lost 4 bases and 1 base, in that order; junction bases with no gene match: 2. The CDR3 covers 15 residues. Germline-derived CDR1 and CDR2 are ENHRY and SYGVKD. CDR3 sequence (DNA): TGTGCCATCAGTGCGGGACAGGGGGCTTCCTACGAGCAGTACTTC. It encodes CAISAGQGASYEQYF.

This clonotype was found once. In DNA form, the CDR3 reads TGTGCCAGCAGTTACGAAAGTGGTTACACTGAAGCTTTCTTT. Protein: CASSYESGYTEAFF. V is TRBV6-2 or TRBV6-3 and J is TRBJ1-1; D ambiguous. In germline, CDR1 is MNHEY, CDR2 SVGEGT. V was cut by 2 bases and J by 3 bases, with 10 bases left in between. The CDR3 has 14 residues.

V gene TRBV6-1 combines with J gene TRBJ2-7; D is possibly TRBD1 (5 bases). The DNA end is a closer match to TRBJ2-5, so the J assignment may be wrong. CDR3 size: 14 residues. Germline V gene sequence: CDR1 MNHNS, CDR2 SASEGT. The CDR3 DNA is TGTGCCAGCAGTCTCCCGACAGTTCAAGAGACCCAGTACTTC. This codes for CASSLPTVQETQYF.

V usage is TRBV4-3 and J usage is TRBJ1-2, with a possible D match to TRBD1 (5 bases). The CDR3 runs 14 residues. The ends were cut back, 2 bases at V and 10 bases at J, with 17 bases in the middle. The germline gives CDR1 LGHNA, CDR2 YSLEER. This CDR3 reads CASSQTRTRSIYTF. The CDR3 DNA reads TGCGCCAGCAGCCAAACCCGGACAAGGTCGATCTACACCTTC.

The V and J genes are TRBV4-1 and TRBJ1-1; 9 bases are a match to TRBD1. The ends lost 7 bases at V and 4 bases at J; junction bases unmatched: 10. The CDR3 has 15 amino acids. Germline V gene lookup returns CDR1 MGHRA and CDR2 YSYEKL. The CDR3 spells CASNHGQGRGTEAFF. CDR3 in DNA: TGCGCCAGCAACCATGGACAGGGGCGAGGCACTGAAGCTTTCTTT.

The table lists this clonotype with a count of one. This chain connects TRBV20-1 to TRBJ2-7, with D uncertain. The length of the CDR3 is 13 residues. V was trimmed by 6 bases and J by 7 bases, leaving 19 bases between them. The germline gives CDR1 DFQATT, CDR2 SNEGSKA (reference sequence). CDR3 residues: CSALRPNYNEQYF. DNA for the CDR3: TGCAGTGCCCTTCGACCCAACTACAATGAGCAGTACTTC.

The chain employs TRBV20-1 and TRBJ2-1, with a possible D match to TRBD2 (5 bases). The CDR3 covers 14 residues. From germline, CDR1 is DFQATT and CDR2 SNEGSKA (reference sequence). Trimming stripped 6 bases from V and 0 bases from J, with 12 bases between. For the CDR3, the DNA is TGCAGTGCCACCCGGGGAACCTCCTACAATGAGCAGTTCTTC. Translated, it gives CSATRGTSYNEQFF.

This chain connects TRBV3-1 to TRBJ1-1, with D hard to call. The germline CDR1 and CDR2 sequences are LGHDT and YNNKEL (reference sequence). Trimming removed 4 bases from V and 0 bases from J, with 9 bases in between. CDR3 length: 14 residues. The CDR3 is CASSPRELNTEAFF. The CDR3 nucleotides are TGTGCCAGCAGCCCAAGGGAACTGAACACTGAAGCTTTCTTT.

This clonotype was seen a few times. CDR3 sequence: CASSKRTGGNYGYTF. The CDR3, as DNA: TGTGCCAGCAGCAAGAGGACAGGGGGAAACTATGGCTACACCTTC. The rearrangement uses TRBV11-2 and TRBJ1-2; TRBD1 matches at 10 bases. The J segment lost 2 bases and the V segment lost 5 bases, leaving 5 bases of the junction unmatched. This CDR3 contains 15 residues. Germline CDR1 SGHAT, CDR2 FQNNGV.

The chain employs TRBV7-2 and TRBJ2-7; D gene uncertain. The V end was cut by 5 bases, the J end by 0 bases, with 14 bases between. The CDR3 is made up of 15 amino acids. Germline V gene data show CDR1 as SGHTA and CDR2 as FQGNSA. As DNA, the CDR3 is TGTGCCAGCAGCACCGGACCAACCAGCTCCTACGAGCAGTACTTC. Amino acids: CASSTGPTSSYEQYF.

The genes are TRBV7-6 and TRBJ2-7; maybe TRBD2 (5 bases). The CDR3 sequence is 15 residues long. V shed 1 base and J shed 3 bases, with 13 bases lying between them. CDR1 and CDR2 from the germline V gene are SGHVS and FNYEAQ. CDR3 protein: CASSLDRGWGYEQYF. CDR3 sequence (DNA): TGTGCCAGCAGCTTAGATCGAGGGTGGGGCTACGAGCAGTACTTC.

This clonotype was seen at least ten times. The CDR3: CASSVGGDSYNEQFF. The DNA of the CDR3 is TGTGCCAGCAGCGTAGGAGGAGACTCCTACAATGAGCAGTTCTTC. The genes are TRBV9 and TRBJ2-1; D call uncertain. V shed 0 bases and J shed 0 bases, with 7 bases lying between them. CDR3 size: 15 residues. Germline V gene sequence: CDR1 SGDLS, CDR2 YYNGEE.

The chain carries TRBV4-3 and TRBJ1-2; D perhaps matches TRBD1 (5 bases). The CDR3 covers 14 residues. The germline V gene has CDR1 LGHNA and CDR2 YSLEER. V lost 1 base and J 3 bases, leaving 9 bases between the germline ends. CDR3 nucleotide sequence: TGCGCCAGCAGCCAAGGGGGCTCGGACTATGGCTACACCTTC. Encoded protein: CASSQGGSDYGYTF.

The chain employs TRBV20-1 and TRBJ2-3; 8 bases map to TRBD2. Germline-derived CDR1 and CDR2 are DFQATT and SNEGSKA (reference sequence). J lost 4 bases, V lost 3 bases, and 9 bases had no gene match. The length of the CDR3 is 15 residues. Here the CDR3 reads CSASIPGGQADTQYF. CDR3 nucleotide sequence: TGCAGTGCTAGTATCCCGGGGGGGCAAGCAGATACGCAGTATTTT.

This clonotype was counted a few times. V and J are TRBV6-5 and TRBJ2-1; TRBD2 aligns across 7 bases. The CDR3 extends over 13 amino acids. The germline CDR1 and CDR2 sequences are MNHEY and SVGAGI. V lost 4 bases and J lost 10; bases outside the gene matches: 7. The CDR3 is CASSFSSGREQFF. The CDR3 DNA is TGTGCCAGCAGTTTTAGTAGCGGGCGGGAGCAGTTCTTC.

The V and J genes are TRBV28 and TRBJ1-1; D uncertain. CDR1 and CDR2 from the germline V gene are MDHEN and SYDVKM. Trimming shortened V by 6 bases and J by 1 base, and 12 bases separated the two germline ends. The CDR3 spans 14 residues. The CDR3 loop reads CASSPYTRNTEAFF. Written as DNA, the CDR3 is TGTGCCAGCAGCCCATATACTAGGAACACTGAAGCTTTCTTT.

V gene TRBV20-1 combines with J gene TRBJ2-7; TRBD2 might be the D (6 bases). The CDR3 contains 14 residues. CDR1 and CDR2 (germline): DFQATT, SNEGSKA (reference sequence). Trimming stripped 0 bases from V and 0 bases from J, with 9 bases between. The CDR3 is CSAREGLLSYEQYF. The CDR3 region has the DNA TGCAGTGCTAGAGAGGGACTCCTCTCCTACGAGCAGTACTTC.

The V and J genes are TRBV4-3 and TRBJ1-6; no clear D. Germline lookup yields CDR1 LGHNA and CDR2 YSLEER. V shed 0 bases and J shed 5 bases, with 8 bases lying between them. This CDR3 has 15 residues. CDR3 nucleotide sequence: TGCGCCAGCAGCCAAGAAACAGTCGATAATTCACCCCTCCACTTT. It translates to CASSQETVDNSPLHF.